This TCR beta chain was recorded in a study of shared clonotypes between healthy human individuals. All donors were Caucasian adults living in Nashville, Tennessee. Trimming at V came to 5 bases and at J to 14 bases, leaving 11 bases not matched to a gene. This CDR3 is 11 amino acids long. Germline CDR1 is DFQATT and CDR2 is SNEGSKA (reference sequence). Sequenced by immunoSEQ multiplex PCR; TCRdb stores in-frame clones only, minus some. The sample records more than 2,000,000 clones, 90% to 95% being singletons. This clone was seen just once. Sequencing used naive CD4+ T cells sorted from blood. The subset is: CD45RA+ positively selected. The rearrangement links TRBV20-1 to TRBJ1-2; the match to TRBD1 covers 7 bases. This TCR was sampled from a man aged 18 to 30 in good health. DNA of the CDR3: TGCAGTGCTGGGACAGTGAAAACTATAACCTTC. This gives the protein CSAGTVKTITF.